Listed below are T cell receptor beta chains from one sample, sequenced in a study of shared clonotypes between healthy human individuals. Assay: immunoSEQ multiplex PCR; the TCRdb copy retains only in-frame clones and omits some. The sample records more than 1.2 million clones, approximately 98.5% being singletons. The sequenced sample was naive CD4+ T cells sorted from blood. These receptor sequences come from a man aged 25 to 40 in good health. Each CDR3 is given with its conserved first and last residue. The order of the fields is J gene, D gene, clone size, V gene, CDR3 DNA, CDR3 protein. D genes are given only for firm matches. Where a row states a size, it is once, few, many or the class of an expanded clone; other rows omit it.

TRBJ2-5 | TRBD2 | . | TRBV6-5 | TGTGCCAGCAGTTACCGCGGGACTAGCGGCGGAGAGACCCAGTACTTC | CASSYRGTSGGETQYF
TRBJ2-1 | . | . | TRBV14 | TGTGCCAGCAGCCAAGACCGTTGGTCCTACAATGAGCAGTTCTTC | CASSQDRWSYNEQFF
TRBJ2-2 | . | . | TRBV7-2 | TGTGCCAGCAGCTTAGCGAGGAACACCGGGGAGCTGTTTTTT | CASSLARNTGELFF
TRBJ1-2 | . | . | TRBV9 | TGTGCCAGCAGCGGAGGACAGTTAGTCTATGGCTACACCTTC | CASSGGQLVYGYTF
TRBJ2-7 | . | . | TRBV5-3 | TGTGCCAGAAGCAAACGGGAAGTAAGCCAAGCAAACGCCTACGAGCAGTACTTC | CARSKREVSQANAYEQYF
TRBJ2-7 | TRBD1 | . | TRBV5-1 | TGCGCCAGCAGCTTGACCTGGACAGGGGCCTACGAGCAGTACTTC | CASSLTWTGAYEQYF
TRBJ2-1 | . | . | TRBV16 | TGTGCCAGCAGCCCAGGACAGTATGAGCAGTTCTTC | CASSPGQYEQFF
TRBJ2-7 | . | . | TRBV18 | TGTGCCAGCTCGCCCCTACCGGGACACCGATCCTACGAGCAGTACTTC | CASSPLPGHRSYEQYF
TRBJ2-7 | . | few | TRBV30 | TGTGCCTGGAGTGCGTTAGGTGCGCCCCTGCACTTC | CAWSALGAPLHF
TRBJ1-4 | TRBD1 | . | TRBV5-1 | TGCGCCAGCAGCTTCTCGACAGGGCCTAATGAAAAACTGTTTTTT | CASSFSTGPNEKLFF
TRBJ2-7 | . | . | TRBV4-3 | TGCGCCAGCAGCGGGGAGAGGGGATACGAGCAGTACTTC | CASSGERGYEQYF
TRBJ2-2 | TRBD1 | . | TRBV5-1 | TGCGCCAGCAGCTTGGTGCCCCCCCCGGGACAGGGATCCGCCGGGGAGCTGTTTTTT | CASSLVPPPGQGSAGELFF
TRBJ2-7 | TRBD1 | . | TRBV7-8 | TGTGCCAGCAGCTTGTCCGGGACAGGTTACGAGCAGTACTTC | CASSLSGTGYEQYF
TRBJ1-1 | . | once | TRBV28 | TGTGCCAGCAGTCAAAAACAGGGCAAAGGTGAAGCTTTCTTT | CASSQKQGKGEAFF
TRBJ2-7 | . | . | TRBV7-9 | TGTGCCAGCAGCTTAGTGGGTAGTGGCTACGAGCAGTACTTC | CASSLVGSGYEQYF
TRBJ2-3 | TRBD1 | . | TRBV4-3 | TGCGCCAGCAGCCAAGCCTCGCGGGACAGGGCAGCTGATACGCAGTATTTT | CASSQASRDRAADTQYF
TRBJ2-2 | . | . | TRBV5-6 | TGTGCCAGCAGCGTTACTAGTTGGGCGAACACCGGGGAGCTGTTTTTT | CASSVTSWANTGELFF
TRBJ2-1 | TRBD2 | . | TRBV27 | TGTGCCAGCAGCCCGCCCGAAGCGGGAGTAAGCTACAATGAGCAGTTCTTC | CASSPPEAGVSYNEQFF
TRBJ1-1 | TRBD1 | . | TRBV6-1 | TGTGCCAGCAGTGAGCCCAGGGGGCGCTTCAGTACCACTGAAGCTTTCTTT | CASSEPRGRFSTTEAFF
TRBJ2-7 | TRBD2 | . | TRBV4-3 | TGCGCCAGCAGCCAAGATCCCCGTTATAGCGGGGCAGAGCAGTACTTC | CASSQDPRYSGAEQYF
TRBJ2-6 | . | . | TRBV19 | TGTGCCAGTAGTAGCCACAGGGGGGGTGCTGGGGCCAACGTCCTGACTTTC | CASSSHRGGAGANVLTF
TRBJ2-7 | . | . | TRBV27 | TGTGCCAGCAGTTACAGGGTACCCCCCCGTATCTACGAGCAGTACTTC | CASSYRVPPRIYEQYF
TRBJ2-1 | . | . | TRBV7-8 | TGTGCCAGCAGTTCCCGGGGACGAAATGAGCAGTTCTTC | CASSSRGRNEQFF
TRBJ2-1 | TRBD2 | . | TRBV11-3 | TGTGCCAGCAGCGCCGAGGGTCTACTAGCGGGAGCTAGCAATGAGCAGTTCTTC | CASSAEGLLAGASNEQFF
TRBJ2-2 | . | . | TRBV7-3 | TGTGCCAGCAGCCCCGAGAGAGGGGATCCCGGGGAGCTGTTTTTT | CASSPERGDPGELFF
TRBJ2-7 | . | . | TRBV6-4 | TGTGCCAGCAGTGACATAAGTTCAGGGCTCTACGAGCAGTACTTC | CASSDISSGLYEQYF
TRBJ2-1 | . | . | TRBV20-1 | TGCAGCGGCTGGGGGTTCGATGAGCAGTTCTTC | CSGWGFDEQFF
TRBJ2-1 | TRBD2 | . | TRBV19 | TGTGCCAGTAGTCCCCTGGGGGGGACTAGCTTCTACAATGAGCAGTTCTTC | CASSPLGGTSFYNEQFF
TRBJ2-3 | . | . | TRBV30 | TGTGCCTGGCGTTCGGGGCATGGAGTTTTGTATTTT | CAWRSGHGVLYF